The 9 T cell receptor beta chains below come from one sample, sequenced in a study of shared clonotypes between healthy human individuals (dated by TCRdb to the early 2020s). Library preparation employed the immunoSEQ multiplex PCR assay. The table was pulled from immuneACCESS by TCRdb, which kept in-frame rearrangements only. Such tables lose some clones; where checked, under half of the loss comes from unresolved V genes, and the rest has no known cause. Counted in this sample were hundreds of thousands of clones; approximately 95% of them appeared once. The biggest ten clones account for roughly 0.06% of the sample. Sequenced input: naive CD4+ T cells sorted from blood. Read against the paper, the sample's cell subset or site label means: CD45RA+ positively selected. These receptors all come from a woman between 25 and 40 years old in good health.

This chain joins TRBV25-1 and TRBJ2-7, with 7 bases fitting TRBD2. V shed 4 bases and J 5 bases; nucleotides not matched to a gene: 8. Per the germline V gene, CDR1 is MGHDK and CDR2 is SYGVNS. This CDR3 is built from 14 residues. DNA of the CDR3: TGTGCCAGCAGTGGGGGGGGTAGTGGCAACGAGCAGTACTTC. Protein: CASSGGGSGNEQYF.

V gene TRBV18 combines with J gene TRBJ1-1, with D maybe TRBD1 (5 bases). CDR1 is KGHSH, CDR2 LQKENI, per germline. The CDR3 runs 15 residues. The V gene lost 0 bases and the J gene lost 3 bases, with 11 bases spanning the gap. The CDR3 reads CASSPPGGRDTEAFF. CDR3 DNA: TGTGCCAGCTCACCACCGGGGGGTAGGGACACTGAAGCTTTCTTT. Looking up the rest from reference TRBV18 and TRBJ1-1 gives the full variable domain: NAGVMQNPRHLVRRRGQEARLRCSPMKGHSHVYWYRQLPEEGLKFMVYLQKENIIDESGMPKERFSAEFPKEGPSILRIQQVVRGDSAAYFCASSPPGGRDTEAFFGQGTRLTVV.

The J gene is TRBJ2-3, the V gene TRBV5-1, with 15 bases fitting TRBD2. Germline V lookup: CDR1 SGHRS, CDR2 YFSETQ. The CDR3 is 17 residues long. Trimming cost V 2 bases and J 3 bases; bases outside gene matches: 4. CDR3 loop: CASSFTGTSGRTDTQYF. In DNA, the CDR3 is TGCGCCAGCAGCTTCACCGGGACTAGCGGGAGGACAGATACGCAGTATTTT. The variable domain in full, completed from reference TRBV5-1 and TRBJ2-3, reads KAGVTQTPRYLIKTRGQQVTLSCSPISGHRSVSWYQQTPGQGLQFLFEYFSETQRNKGNFPGRFSGRQFSNSRSEMNVSTLELGDSALYLCASSFTGTSGRTDTQYFGPGTRLTVL.

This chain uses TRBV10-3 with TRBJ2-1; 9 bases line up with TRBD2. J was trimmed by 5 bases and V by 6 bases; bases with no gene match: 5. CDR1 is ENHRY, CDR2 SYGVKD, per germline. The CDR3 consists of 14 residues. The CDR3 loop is CAIRPSGENNEQFF. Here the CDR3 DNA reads TGTGCCATCAGGCCTAGCGGGGAAAACAATGAGCAGTTCTTC.

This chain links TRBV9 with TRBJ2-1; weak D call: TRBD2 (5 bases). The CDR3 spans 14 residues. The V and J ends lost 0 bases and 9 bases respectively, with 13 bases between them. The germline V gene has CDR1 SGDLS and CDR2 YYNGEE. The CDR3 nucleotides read TGTGCCAGCAGCGTAGTGGGTAGCGCTGGTGAGCAGTTCTTC. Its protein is CASSVVGSAGEQFF.

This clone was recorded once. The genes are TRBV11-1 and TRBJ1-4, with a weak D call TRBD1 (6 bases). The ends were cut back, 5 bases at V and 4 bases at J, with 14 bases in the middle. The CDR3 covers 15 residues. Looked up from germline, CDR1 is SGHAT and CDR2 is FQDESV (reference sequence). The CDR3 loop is CASSRSTGVNEKLFF. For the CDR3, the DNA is TGTGCCAGCAGCCGGTCGACAGGAGTTAATGAAAAACTGTTTTTT.

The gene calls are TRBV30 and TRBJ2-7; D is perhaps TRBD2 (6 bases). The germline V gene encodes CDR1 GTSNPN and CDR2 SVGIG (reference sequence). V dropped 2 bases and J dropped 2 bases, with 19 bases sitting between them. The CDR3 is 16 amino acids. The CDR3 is CAWSSGVGAGTYEQYF. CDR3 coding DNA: TGTGCCTGGAGTTCGGGGGTGGGCGCGGGAACCTACGAGCAGTACTTC.

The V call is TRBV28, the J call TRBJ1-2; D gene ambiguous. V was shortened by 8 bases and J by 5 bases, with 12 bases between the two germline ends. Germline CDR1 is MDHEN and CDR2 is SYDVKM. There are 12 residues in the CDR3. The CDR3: CASLGRLYGYTF. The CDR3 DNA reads TGTGCCAGCCTTGGAAGGCTTTATGGCTACACCTTC.

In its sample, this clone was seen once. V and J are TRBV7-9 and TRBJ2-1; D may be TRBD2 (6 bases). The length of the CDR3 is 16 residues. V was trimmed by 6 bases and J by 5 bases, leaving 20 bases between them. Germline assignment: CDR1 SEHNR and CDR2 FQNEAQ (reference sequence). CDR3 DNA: TGTGCCAGCAGTACTCTCCGCGGACTACGAAACAATGAGCAGTTCTTC. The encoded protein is CASSTLRGLRNNEQFF.